The rows below give T cell receptor beta chains drawn from one sample of a study of OX40 agonist ivuxolimab in advanced cancers. Sequencing was performed with immunoSEQ multiplex PCR; in TCRdb, only in-frame clones are kept and a portion is missing. The sample lists over 70,000 clones; roughly 88% were seen once. This material consisted of CD4+ or CD8+ T cells sorted from blood, taken in a trial of the OX40 agonist ivuxolimab. The source is an adult with an advanced solid tumor such as melanoma, head and neck, liver or kidney cancer. CDR3s include the opening cysteine and the closing phenylalanine or tryptophan. Each record gives: CDR3 length, V gene, clone size, J gene, D gene, CDR3 DNA, CDR3 protein. The D gene is left open where the match is weak. Clone size is shown for a subset of rows, as once, few, many or a class of expanded clone.

18	TRBV19	NA	TRBJ2-1	TRBD1	TGTGCCAGTAGTATCCGGACAGGGTCCCAGAGCTCCTACAATGAGCAGTTCTTC	CASSIRTGSQSSYNEQFF
15	TRBV5-4	NA	TRBJ2-1	TRBD2	TGTGCCAGCAGCTTCCCACTAGCGGGAAACAATGAGCAGTTCTTC	CASSFPLAGNNEQFF
12	TRBV5-6	NA	TRBJ1-1	NA	TGTGCCAGCAGCTTGGTTCGGTCAGAAGCTTTCTTT	CASSLVRSEAFF
13	TRBV30	NA	TRBJ2-7	NA	TGTGCCTGGAGTGTACCGGGGGCTGGGGAGCAGTACTTC	CAWSVPGAGEQYF
18	TRBV2	NA	TRBJ2-7	TRBD2	TGTGCCAGCAGTGAGGGGAGAGCGGGAGGGCCCCGCGGGAACGAGCAGTACTTC	CASSEGRAGGPRGNEQYF
18	TRBV28	NA	TRBJ2-6	TRBD1	TGTGCCAGCAGAGACAGGGCAGTAAGGAGGTCTGGGGCCAACGTCCTGACTTTC	CASRDRAVRRSGANVLTF
15	TRBV14	NA	TRBJ2-7	TRBD2	TGTGCCAGCAGCCCCCGGACTAGCGGGAGGGTCGAGCAGTACTTC	CASSPRTSGRVEQYF
12	TRBV2	NA	TRBJ2-1	NA	TGTGCCAGCAGTGCAATAGGGTATGAGCAGTTCTTC	CASSAIGYEQFF
15	TRBV5-1	NA	TRBJ2-5	TRBD2	TGCGCCAGCAGCCTACAAGGACTAGCGGAAGAGACCCAGTACTTC	CASSLQGLAEETQYF
14	TRBV6-5	NA	TRBJ2-3	TRBD1	TGTGCCAGCAGTTACGACAGGGGCACAGATACGCAGTATTTT	CASSYDRGTDTQYF
14	TRBV27	NA	TRBJ1-4	TRBD1	TGTGCCAGCAGTCCGGGACAGGGTATCGAAAAACTGTTTTTT	CASSPGQGIEKLFF
16	TRBV25-1	NA	TRBJ2-5	TRBD1	TGTGCCAGCAGTGACTACGGGACAGGGTACCAAGAGACCCAGTACTTC	CASSDYGTGYQETQYF
14	TRBV7-9	NA	TRBJ2-1	NA	TGTGCCAGCAGCTCCCCTAGCAGCTACAATGAGCAGTTCTTC	CASSSPSSYNEQFF
14	TRBV19	NA	TRBJ2-5	NA	TGTGCCAGTAGTATAGGCGGTCTAGTCCCCACCCAGTACTTC	CASSIGGLVPTQYF
13	TRBV18	NA	TRBJ2-5	NA	TGTGCCAGCTCACAATTAGAAGTAGGGACCCAGTACTTC	CASSQLEVGTQYF
15	TRBV18	NA	TRBJ1-5	TRBD1	TGTGCCAGCTCAACAGGGGGGGCTAGCAATCAGCCCCAGCATTTT	CASSTGGASNQPQHF
14	TRBV7-8	NA	TRBJ2-5	TRBD1	TGTGCCAGCAGCCAGACAGGGGTCGTAGAGACCCAGTACTTC	CASSQTGVVETQYF
15	TRBV2	NA	TRBJ2-7	TRBD1	TGTGCCATCTCCCTCCGGGACAGGGGGCACTACGAGCAGTACTTC	CAISLRDRGHYEQYF
15	TRBV9	NA	TRBJ2-3	TRBD2	TGTGCCAGCAGCGCCGGTGGCGGGAGGGCATATACGCAGTATTTT	CASSAGGGRAYTQYF
15	TRBV2	NA	TRBJ2-3	NA	TGTGCCAGCAGTGATAGCCTCAGAGGAGCAGATACGCAGTATTTT	CASSDSLRGADTQYF
15	TRBV11-2	NA	TRBJ2-5	NA	TGTGCCAGCAGCCGGACAGACGATCCCCTAGAGACCCAGTACTTC	CASSRTDDPLETQYF
15	TRBV28	NA	TRBJ1-1	TRBD1	TGTGCCAGCTATACGGTCCGGGACAGGGACACTGAAGCTTTCTTT	CASYTVRDRDTEAFF
15	TRBV14	NA	TRBJ1-2	NA	TGTGCCAGCAGCTACGGGACAAAAGGGAGCTATGGCTACACCTTC	CASSYGTKGSYGYTF
15	TRBV5-1	NA	TRBJ1-5	TRBD1	TGCGCCAGCAGCTTGGGGCAGGGGGCCAATCAGCCCCAGCATTTT	CASSLGQGANQPQHF
16	TRBV7-9	NA	TRBJ2-3	NA	TGTGCCAGCAGCTTAAGAACAGGAGGTAGCACAGATACGCAGTATTTT	CASSLRTGGSTDTQYF
15	TRBV7-2	NA	TRBJ2-7	TRBD2	TGTGCCAGCAGCTTGGGGACTAGCGGGACCTACGAGCAGTACTTC	CASSLGTSGTYEQYF
15	TRBV19	NA	TRBJ1-1	TRBD1	TGTGCCAGTAGTATCGCAGGGGGCACAAGCACTGAAGCTTTCTTT	CASSIAGGTSTEAFF
18	TRBV18	NA	TRBJ2-1	TRBD2	TGTGCCAGCTCACTCGGGACTAGCGGGCGCGGGTGGATAGATGAGCAGTTCTTC	CASSLGTSGRGWIDEQFF
14	TRBV27	NA	TRBJ1-6	NA	TGTGCCAGCAGTTTAGGTTCCTATAATTCACCCCTCCACTTT	CASSLGSYNSPLHF
15	TRBV6-6	NA	TRBJ2-1	TRBD2	TGTGCCAGCAGTTACGGACAGCGGGAGAACAATGAGCAGTTCTTC	CASSYGQRENNEQFF
15	TRBV15	NA	TRBJ2-7	TRBD1	TGTGCCACCAGCGGCCGGGACAGGGGCTCCTACGAGCAGTACTTC	CATSGRDRGSYEQYF
17	TRBV18	NA	TRBJ2-3	NA	TGTGCCAGCTCACCAGCAGACACGTTTACTAGCACAGATACGCAGTATTTT	CASSPADTFTSTDTQYF
13	TRBV28	once	TRBJ2-1	TRBD1	TGTGCCAGCAGGCGACAGGGTACCAATGAGCAGTTCTTC	CASRRQGTNEQFF
15	TRBV18	NA	TRBJ2-7	TRBD1	TGTGCCAGCTCACCAGGACAGGGGGCTCTTGTCGAGCAGTACTTC	CASSPGQGALVEQYF
16	TRBV4-3	NA	TRBJ2-2	NA	TGCGCCAGCAGCCAAGAACGGGGCCCGAACACCGGGGAGCTGTTTTTT	CASSQERGPNTGELFF
17	TRBV2	NA	TRBJ2-1	NA	TGTGCCAGAGAGCCCGAGGGAGCCTCAAGCTCCTACAATGAGCAGTTCTTC	CAREPEGASSSYNEQFF
13	TRBV6-4	NA	TRBJ1-1	NA	TGTGCCAGCAGTGCGGACACGAACACTGAAGCTTTCTTT	CASSADTNTEAFF
13	TRBV18	NA	TRBJ2-5	NA	TGTGCCAGCTCATCAGGGATCCAAGAGACCCAGTACTTC	CASSSGIQETQYF
18	TRBV4-3	NA	TRBJ1-2	NA	TGCGCCAGCAGCCAAGAGGGACGGGCGGGGGTCGCCCGATATGGCTACACCTTC	CASSQEGRAGVARYGYTF
15	TRBV7-8	NA	TRBJ2-3	TRBD2	TGTGCCAGCAGCGGTACGGGACTAGCCGTAGATACGCAGTATTTT	CASSGTGLAVDTQYF
14	TRBV7-2	NA	TRBJ2-7	NA	TGTGCCAGCAGCTTAGGGGGTCGGTCCTACGAGCAGTACTTC	CASSLGGRSYEQYF
13	TRBV5-5	NA	TRBJ2-5	NA	TGTGCCAGCAGCTTGGGCCCCGAGGGGGCCCAGTACTTC	CASSLGPEGAQYF
17	TRBV2	NA	TRBJ2-7	TRBD2	TGTGCCAGCAGCACCCCCAACGAACTAGCGGGGGGATACGAGCAGTACTTC	CASSTPNELAGGYEQYF
16	TRBV9	NA	TRBJ2-2	TRBD2	TGTGCCAGCAGCGCCAGGACTAGCCAGAGCTCCGGGGAGCTGTTTTTT	CASSARTSQSSGELFF
22	TRBV4-3	NA	TRBJ2-7	NA	TGCGCCAGCAGCCAAGGGCTGAGGGGGTTTCGGACGGGAAATGACCCTTACTACGAGCAGTACTTC	CASSQGLRGFRTGNDPYYEQYF
15	TRBV6-1	NA	TRBJ2-7	TRBD2	TGTGCCAGCAGTGGATATCTAGCGGGAGAGAGCGAGCAGTACTTC	CASSGYLAGESEQYF
14	TRBV27	NA	TRBJ2-7	TRBD2	TGTGCCAGCAGTTTAGGGGGGGTGAGCTACGAGCAGTACTTC	CASSLGGVSYEQYF
15	TRBV5-1	once	TRBJ2-3	TRBD2	TGCGCCAGCAGCTTGAGACTAGCGGGGACAGATACGCAGTATTTT	CASSLRLAGTDTQYF
14	TRBV19	NA	TRBJ1-2	NA	TGTGCCAGTAGTAACCTTGGGACCGCTTATGGCTACACCTTC	CASSNLGTAYGYTF
16	TRBV5-6	NA	TRBJ2-1	NA	TGTGCCAGCACCGCCTCGGGAGCCCTCCCCTACAATGAGCAGTTCTTC	CASTASGALPYNEQFF
15	TRBV2	NA	TRBJ2-3	NA	TGTGCCAGCATGGGATTGGGCGGTTTCACAGATACGCAGTATTTT	CASMGLGGFTDTQYF
12	TRBV2	NA	TRBJ2-7	NA	TGTGCCACCCGACCTGGGCCAGGGGAGCAGTACTTC	CATRPGPGEQYF
15	TRBV11-2	NA	TRBJ2-7	TRBD1	TGTGCCAGCAGGGGGTCGTCGGACAGGGTCGGTGAGCAGTACTTC	CASRGSSDRVGEQYF
14	TRBV28	NA	TRBJ2-7	TRBD2	TGTGCCACGCTAGCGGGAGGTCGATTGGTGGAGCAGTACTTC	CATLAGGRLVEQYF
15	TRBV4-1	NA	TRBJ1-6	TRBD1	TGCGCCAGCAGCCCCTCGACAGGGACCATTTCACCCCTCCACTTT	CASSPSTGTISPLHF
15	TRBV5-4	NA	TRBJ2-2	NA	TGTGCCAGCAGCTTGGCGGGCAGGGACACCGGGGAGCTGTTTTTT	CASSLAGRDTGELFF
15	TRBV4-1	NA	TRBJ2-7	NA	TGCGCCAGCAGCCAACCGGACCTTCCACATTACGAGCAGTACTTC	CASSQPDLPHYEQYF